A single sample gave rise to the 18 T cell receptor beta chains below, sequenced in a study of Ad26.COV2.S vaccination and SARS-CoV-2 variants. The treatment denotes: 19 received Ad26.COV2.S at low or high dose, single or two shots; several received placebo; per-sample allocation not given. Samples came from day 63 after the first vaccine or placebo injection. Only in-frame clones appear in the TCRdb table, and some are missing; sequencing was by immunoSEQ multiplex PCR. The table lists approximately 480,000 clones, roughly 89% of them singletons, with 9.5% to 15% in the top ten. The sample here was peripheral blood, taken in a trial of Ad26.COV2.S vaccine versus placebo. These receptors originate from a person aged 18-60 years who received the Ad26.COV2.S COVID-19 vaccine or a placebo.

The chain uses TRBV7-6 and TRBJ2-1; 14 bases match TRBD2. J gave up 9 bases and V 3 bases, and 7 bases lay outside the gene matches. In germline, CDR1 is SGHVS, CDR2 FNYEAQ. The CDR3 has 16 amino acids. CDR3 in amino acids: CASSLGTSGRGGEQFF. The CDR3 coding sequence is TGTGCCAGCAGCTTGGGGACTAGCGGGAGAGGAGGTGAGCAGTTCTTC.

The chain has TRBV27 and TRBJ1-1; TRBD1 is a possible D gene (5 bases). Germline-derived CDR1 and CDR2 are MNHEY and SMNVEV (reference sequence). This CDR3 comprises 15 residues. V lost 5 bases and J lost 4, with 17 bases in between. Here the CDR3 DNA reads TGTGCCAGCAGTGGCGACAGTCCTGGTATCACTGAAGCTTTCTTT. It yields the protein CASSGDSPGITEAFF.

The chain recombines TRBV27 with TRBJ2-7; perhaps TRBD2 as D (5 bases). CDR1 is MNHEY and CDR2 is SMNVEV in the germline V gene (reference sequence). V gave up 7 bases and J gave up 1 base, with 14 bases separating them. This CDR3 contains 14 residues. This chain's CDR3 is CASTPRTFSYEQYF. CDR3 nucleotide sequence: TGTGCCAGCACCCCCCGGACTTTTTCCTACGAGCAGTACTTC.

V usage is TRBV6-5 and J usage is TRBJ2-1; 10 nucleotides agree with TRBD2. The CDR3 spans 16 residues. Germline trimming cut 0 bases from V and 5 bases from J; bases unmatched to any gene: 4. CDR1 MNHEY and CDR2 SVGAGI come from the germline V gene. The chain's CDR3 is CASSYSPSGSHNEQFF. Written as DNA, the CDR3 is TGTGCCAGCAGTTACTCGCCTAGCGGGAGCCACAATGAGCAGTTCTTC.

The CDR3 bases are TGTGCCACTATAAGACCGGGACAGGTATACAATGAGCAGTTCTTC. This codes for CATIRPGQVYNEQFF. The rearrangement joins TRBV28 to TRBJ2-1; 8 bases match TRBD1. Germline V CDR1 and CDR2: MDHEN, SYDVKM. Trimming removed 10 bases from V and 4 bases from J; junction bases left unmatched: 12. This CDR3 comprises 15 residues.

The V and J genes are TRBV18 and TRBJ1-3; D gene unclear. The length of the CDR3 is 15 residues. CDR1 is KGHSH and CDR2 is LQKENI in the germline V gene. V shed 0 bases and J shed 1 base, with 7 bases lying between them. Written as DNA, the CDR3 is TGTGCCAGCTCACCACCGGGAATTTCTGGAAACACCATATATTTT. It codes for CASSPPGISGNTIYF. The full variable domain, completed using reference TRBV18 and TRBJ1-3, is NAGVMQNPRHLVRRRGQEARLRCSPMKGHSHVYWYRQLPEEGLKFMVYLQKENIIDESGMPKERFSAEFPKEGPSILRIQQVVRGDSAAYFCASSPPGISGNTIYFGEGSWLTVV.

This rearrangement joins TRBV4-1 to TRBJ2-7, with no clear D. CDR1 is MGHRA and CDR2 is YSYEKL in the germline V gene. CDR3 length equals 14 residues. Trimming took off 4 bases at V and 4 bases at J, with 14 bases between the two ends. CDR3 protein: CASSPRDGRYEQYF. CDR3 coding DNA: TGCGCCAGCAGCCCAAGAGACGGACGGTACGAGCAGTACTTC.

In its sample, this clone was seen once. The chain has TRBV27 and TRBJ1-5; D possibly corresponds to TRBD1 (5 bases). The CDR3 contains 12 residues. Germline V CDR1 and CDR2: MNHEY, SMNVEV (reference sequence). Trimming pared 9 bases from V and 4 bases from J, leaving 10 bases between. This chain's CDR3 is CASKEGNQPQHF. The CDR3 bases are TGTGCCAGTAAGGAGGGGAATCAGCCCCAGCATTTT.

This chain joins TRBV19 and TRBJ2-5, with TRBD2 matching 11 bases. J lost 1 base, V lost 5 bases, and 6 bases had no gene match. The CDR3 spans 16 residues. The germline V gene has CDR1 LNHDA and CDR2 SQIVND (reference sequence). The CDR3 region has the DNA TGTGCCAGTAGTCAAGGACTAGCGGGCCTCCAAGAGACCCAGTACTTC. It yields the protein CASSQGLAGLQETQYF.

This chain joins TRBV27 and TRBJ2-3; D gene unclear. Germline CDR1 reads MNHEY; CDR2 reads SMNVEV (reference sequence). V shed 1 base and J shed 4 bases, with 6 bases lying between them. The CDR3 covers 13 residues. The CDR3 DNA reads TGTGCCAGCAGTTTATTGGGCCCAGATACGCAGTATTTT. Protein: CASSLLGPDTQYF.

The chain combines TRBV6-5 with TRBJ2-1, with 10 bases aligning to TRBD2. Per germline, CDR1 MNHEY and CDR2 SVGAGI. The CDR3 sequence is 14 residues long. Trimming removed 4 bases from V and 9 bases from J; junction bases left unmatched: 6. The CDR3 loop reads CASSSASGSTEQFF. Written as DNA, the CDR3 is TGTGCCAGCAGTTCGGCTAGCGGGAGCACTGAGCAGTTCTTC.

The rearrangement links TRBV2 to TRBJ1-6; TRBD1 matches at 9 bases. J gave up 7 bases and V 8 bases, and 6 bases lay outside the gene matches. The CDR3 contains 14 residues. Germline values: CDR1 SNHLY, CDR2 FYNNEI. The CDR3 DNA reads TGTGCCAGCGCACAGGGGGCTAAAAATTCACCCCTCCACTTT. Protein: CASAQGAKNSPLHF. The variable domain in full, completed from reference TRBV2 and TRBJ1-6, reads EPEVTQTPSHQVTQMGQEVILRCVPISNHLYFYWYRQILGQKVEFLVSFYNNEISEKSEIFDDQFSVERPDGSNFTLKIRSTKLEDSAMYFCASAQGAKNSPLHFGNGTRLTVT.

The CDR3 sequence is CASRNELGQPQHF. The CDR3 DNA is TGTGCCAGCAGAAACGAGTTGGGTCAGCCCCAGCATTTT. This chain joins TRBV28 and TRBJ1-5; D gene ambiguous. Per the germline V gene, CDR1 is MDHEN and CDR2 is SYDVKM. V was trimmed by 6 bases and J by 6 bases, leaving 12 bases between them. CDR3 length: 13 residues.

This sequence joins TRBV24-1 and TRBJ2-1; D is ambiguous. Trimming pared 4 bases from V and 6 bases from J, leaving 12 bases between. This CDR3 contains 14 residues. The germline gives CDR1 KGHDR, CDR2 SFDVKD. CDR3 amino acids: CATSDAARTNEQFF. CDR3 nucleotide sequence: TGTGCCACCAGTGACGCGGCTAGGACCAATGAGCAGTTCTTC.

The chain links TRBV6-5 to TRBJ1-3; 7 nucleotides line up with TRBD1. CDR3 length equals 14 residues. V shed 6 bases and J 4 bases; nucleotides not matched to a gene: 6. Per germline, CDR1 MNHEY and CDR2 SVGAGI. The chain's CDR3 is CASRKRGPGNTIYF. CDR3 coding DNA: TGTGCCAGCAGGAAGAGGGGGCCCGGAAACACCATATATTTT.

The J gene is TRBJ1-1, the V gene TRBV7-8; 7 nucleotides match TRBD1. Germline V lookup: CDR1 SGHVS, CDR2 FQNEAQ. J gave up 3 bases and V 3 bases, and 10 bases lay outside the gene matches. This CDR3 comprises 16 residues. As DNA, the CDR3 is TGTGCCAGCAGCTTCGGGACAGTGGCACTGGACACTGAAGCTTTCTTT. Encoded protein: CASSFGTVALDTEAFF.

The CDR3 sequence: CSASDELGLAGVNEQFF. CDR3 sequence (DNA): TGCAGTGCTAGTGATGAATTGGGACTAGCGGGAGTTAATGAGCAGTTCTTC. V and J are TRBV20-1 and TRBJ2-1; 14 bases are a match to TRBD2. Germline V lookup: CDR1 DFQATT, CDR2 SNEGSKA (reference sequence). V shed 3 bases and J 7 bases; nucleotides not matched to a gene: 11. The CDR3 is made up of 17 amino acids.

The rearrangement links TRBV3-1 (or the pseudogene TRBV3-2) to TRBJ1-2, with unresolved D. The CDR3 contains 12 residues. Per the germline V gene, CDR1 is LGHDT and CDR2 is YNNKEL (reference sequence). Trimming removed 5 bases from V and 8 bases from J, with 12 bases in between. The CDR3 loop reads CASSYGTQGYTF. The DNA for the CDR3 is TGTGCCAGCAGCTATGGAACCCAAGGCTACACCTTC.